This record looks at one T cell receptor beta chain sequence and its context. The record originates from a study of blood T cell repertoires in COVID-19. Looking at the study overall: Donors in the United States, Italy and Spain gave samples during acute or convalescent COVID-19.

Profiling relied on immunoSEQ multiplex PCR, and the TCRdb table lists in-frame clones only, not all of them. The sample has some 240,000 clones, over 70% seen once. Exposed participants came across a COVID-19 case within 2 weeks before study entry. Sequences were obtained from PBMCs or T cells enriched from blood (not recorded which). The receptor was isolated from a woman between 40 and 55 years old who had been exposed to COVID-19.

DNA of the CDR3: TGTGCCAGCAGTCAAAATCCGGTCGCCAACTATGGCTACACCTTC. Translating gives CASSQNPVANYGYTF. V and J are TRBV6-2 or TRBV6-3 and TRBJ1-2; no clear D gene. V was shortened by 5 bases and J by 2 bases, with 15 bases between the two germline ends. The CDR3 contains 15 residues. CDR1 is MNHEY, CDR2 SVGEGT, per germline.